This T cell receptor beta chain was captured in a study of vaccination and CD4 T cells after COVID-19. Study-wide context: Overlapping SARS-CoV-2, HCoV-NL63, HCoV-OC43 and HCoV-229E spike peptides were used to stimulate cells.

Treatment given: roughly ten-day PBMC culture with coronavirus spike peptide pools or control peptides (ViraFEST assay). These CD4+ T cells came from approximately 10-day cultures by negative selection. This clonotype was seen a few times. What it recognizes is unknown. The Oncomine TCR Beta short-read assay sequenced DNA from cultured CD4+ T cells. After culture, CD4+ T cells served as the source for genomic DNA extraction. TCRdb independently ran MiXCR on the PCR reads; one entry per CDR3 protein. The table includes approximately 11,000 distinct CDR3 sequences, 40% to 60% detected once. The germline V gene encodes CDR1 LNHDA and CDR2 SQIVND (reference sequence). The CDR3 loop spans 15 amino acids. Germline trimming cut 4 bases from V and 4 bases from J; bases unmatched to any gene: 7.

The chain uses TRBV19 and TRBJ2-1; 7 bases are shared with TRBD2. The clonotype originates from a human donor who had recovered from COVID-19. What was sequenced was CD4+ T cells from blood, cultured in vitro. The CDR3 is CASSRGTSDYNEQFF. The DNA of the CDR3 is TGTGCCAGTAGTAGGGGTACTAGCGATTACAATGAGCAGTTCTTC.